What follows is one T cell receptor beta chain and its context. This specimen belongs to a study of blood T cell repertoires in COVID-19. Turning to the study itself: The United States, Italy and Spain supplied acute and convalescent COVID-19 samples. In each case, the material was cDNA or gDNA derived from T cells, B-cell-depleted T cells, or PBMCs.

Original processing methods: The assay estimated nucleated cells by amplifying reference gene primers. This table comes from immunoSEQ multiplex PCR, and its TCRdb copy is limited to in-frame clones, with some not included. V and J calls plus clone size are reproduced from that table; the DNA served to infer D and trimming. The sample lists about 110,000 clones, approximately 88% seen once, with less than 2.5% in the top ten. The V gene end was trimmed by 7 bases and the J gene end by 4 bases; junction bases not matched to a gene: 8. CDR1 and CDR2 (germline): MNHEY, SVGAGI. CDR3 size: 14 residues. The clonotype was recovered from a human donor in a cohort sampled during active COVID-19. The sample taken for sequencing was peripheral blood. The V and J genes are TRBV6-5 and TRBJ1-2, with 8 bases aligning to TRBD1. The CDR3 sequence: CASNDRGSSYGYTF. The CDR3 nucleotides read TGTGCCAGCAACGACAGGGGTTCCTCCTATGGCTACACCTTC.